What follows are 32 T cell receptor beta chains derived from one specimen sequenced in a study of CXCR3-negative and CXCR3-positive naive CD8 T cells. All TRB cDNA libraries came from 5' RACE performed with UMI labels. Reprocessing the 5' RACE reads, TCRdb reports a single entry for every CDR3 protein and omits DNA. The sample includes about 40,000 distinct CDR3 sequences. Sequenced sample: memory CD8+ T cells from blood. Receptors were obtained from a human donor in good health. Some clones in this sample may be carry-over from other donors' samples.

The genes are TRBV20-1 and TRBJ2-5; absent DNA, TCRdb's TRBD1 call cannot be checked. There are 13 residues in the CDR3. Germline lookup yields CDR1 DFQATT and CDR2 SNEGSKA (reference sequence). This CDR3 reads CSASPGPLETQYF.

The J gene is TRBJ2-7, the V gene TRBV28; the D gene TCRdb calls, TRBD2, cannot be checked with no DNA. This CDR3 contains 15 residues. Germline-derived CDR1 and CDR2 are MDHEN and SYDVKM. This chain's CDR3 is CASSLQASGVNEQYF.

The gene calls are TRBV18 and TRBJ2-7; the TCRdb call, TRBD1, lacks DNA for checking. This CDR3 has 16 amino acids. Per the germline V gene, CDR1 is KGHSH and CDR2 is LQKENI. The CDR3 protein is CASSPGLGPVAYEQYF. Full variable domain (outside the CDR3, taken from reference TRBV18 and TRBJ2-7): NAGVMQNPRHLVRRRGQEARLRCSPMKGHSHVYWYRQLPEEGLKFMVYLQKENIIDESGMPKERFSAEFPKEGPSILRIQQVVRGDSAAYFCASSPGLGPVAYEQYFGPGTRLTVT.

This rearrangement joins TRBV12-3 or TRBV12-4 to TRBJ1-1; TCRdb indicates TRBD1, and absent DNA this call remains unverified. There are 13 residues in the CDR3. The CDR3 region is CASSGQGLTEAFF.

V and J are TRBV14 and TRBJ1-1. The length of the CDR3 is 14 residues. CDR1 is SGHDN, CDR2 FVKESK, per germline. The CDR3 is CASSHSQRVSEAFF.

The gene calls are TRBV9 and TRBJ1-1; TCRdb proposes TRBD1, but this gene call is untestable without DNA. Germline values: CDR1 SGDLS, CDR2 YYNGEE. The CDR3 covers 18 residues. The chain's CDR3 is CASSVDPRTGGANTEAFF.

V usage is TRBV28 and J usage is TRBJ1-5; TCRdb selects TRBD1, and the lack of DNA leaves this call unchecked. This CDR3 comprises 14 residues. Germline V gives CDR1 MDHEN, CDR2 SYDVKM. This CDR3 is CASSRDWGNQPQHF.

The V gene is TRBV29-1, the J gene TRBJ2-3; the TCRdb call, TRBD2, lacks DNA for checking. CDR1 and CDR2 (germline): SQVTM, ANQGSEA. There are 13 residues in the CDR3. CDR3 in amino acids: CSLRLAGEDTQYF.

The rearrangement joins TRBV29-1 to TRBJ2-1. Per the germline V gene, CDR1 is SQVTM and CDR2 is ANQGSEA. The CDR3 extends over 14 amino acids. The CDR3 reads CSVEDYGAYNEQFF.

The chain has TRBV29-1 and TRBJ2-2; checking the TCRdb D call of TRBD1 is not possible without DNA. Germline V CDR1 and CDR2: SQVTM, ANQGSEA. CDR3 length: 12 amino acids. CDR3 in amino acids: CSIGQVAGELFF.

The chain joins TRBV7-6 to TRBJ2-7; the D gene TCRdb calls, TRBD1, cannot be checked with no DNA. Germline lookup yields CDR1 SGHVS and CDR2 FNYEAQ. CDR3 length equals 16 residues. The CDR3 protein is CASSLAGTRTTYEQYF.

The chain joins TRBV11-3 to TRBJ1-1; TCRdb selects TRBD1, and the lack of DNA leaves this call unchecked. Germline CDR1 reads SGHNT; CDR2 reads YENEEA. CDR3 length equals 12 residues. The CDR3 reads CATGPGQGEAFF.

The gene calls are TRBV7-2 and TRBJ2-7; TCRdb lists TRBD1, though no DNA is available to test this call. The V gene's germline CDR1 is SGHTA and CDR2 FQGNSA. CDR3 length equals 16 residues. CDR3: CASSFDRGETFYEQYF.

V gene TRBV7-9 combines with J gene TRBJ2-3. In germline, CDR1 is SEHNR, CDR2 FQNEAQ (reference sequence). The CDR3 consists of 14 residues. This chain's CDR3 is CASTSMGFSDTQYF.

This chain joins TRBV5-4 and TRBJ2-7; TCRdb's D gene call, TRBD2, goes unchecked for lack of DNA. The CDR3 is 13 amino acids. The germline V gene has CDR1 SGHNT and CDR2 YYREEE (reference sequence). The CDR3 spells CASSPGLAGEQYF.

The chain couples TRBV29-1 to TRBJ1-1; TCRdb's assignment of TRBD1 cannot be checked, as there is no DNA. Per germline, CDR1 SQVTM and CDR2 ANQGSEA. This CDR3 has 12 amino acids. CDR3 sequence: CSVRGGGTEAFF.

The CDR3 reads CASSHQAGGLFEQYF. The V and J genes are TRBV14 and TRBJ2-7; lacking DNA, the TRBD2 call made by TCRdb goes unchecked. This CDR3 spans 15 amino acids. Germline V gives CDR1 SGHDN, CDR2 FVKESK.

The chain combines TRBV29-1 with TRBJ2-7; TCRdb gives TRBD1 as the D gene, but with no DNA this cannot be confirmed. Per the germline V gene, CDR1 is SQVTM and CDR2 is ANQGSEA. The CDR3 has 15 amino acids. This chain's CDR3 is CSVANERTGQNEQYF.

This rearrangement joins TRBV20-1 to TRBJ2-1; TCRdb lists TRBD2, though no DNA is available to test this call. There are 15 residues in the CDR3. Germline lookup yields CDR1 DFQATT and CDR2 SNEGSKA (reference sequence). The CDR3 spells CSAHSSGGSYNEQFF.

CDR3 in amino acids: CSVGQGADEGTNEKLFF. The V and J genes are TRBV29-1 and TRBJ1-4; TCRdb selects TRBD1, and the lack of DNA leaves this call unchecked. This CDR3 has 17 amino acids. Looked up from germline, CDR1 is SQVTM and CDR2 is ANQGSEA.

The V gene is TRBV3-1, the J gene TRBJ2-1; TCRdb reports TRBD2, a call that lacks DNA to check it against. The CDR3 is 17 residues long. CDR1 is LGHDT, CDR2 YNNKEL, per germline (reference sequence). The CDR3 spells CASSSPTSGRAYDEQFF.

This chain joins TRBV7-3 and TRBJ2-1; TCRdb designates TRBD1, a call that cannot be tested without DNA. The CDR3 has 13 residues. The germline gives CDR1 SGHTA, CDR2 FQGTGA. This CDR3 reads CASSLGAAREQFF.

The V call is TRBV7-2, the J call TRBJ2-7; TCRdb calls TRBD1, which cannot be checked without DNA. The CDR3 runs to 13 residues. CDR1 and CDR2 (germline): SGHTA, FQGNSA. The CDR3 reads CASSRVPRAEQYF.

The rearrangement uses TRBV5-4 and TRBJ1-3; TCRdb calls TRBD1, which cannot be checked without DNA. Germline CDR1 is SGHNT and CDR2 is YYREEE (reference sequence). CDR3 size: 16 residues. CDR3 residues: CASSQDRDYSGITIYF.

The chain recombines TRBV29-1 with TRBJ2-1; there is no DNA to check the TCRdb D call of TRBD2. CDR3 length: 17 amino acids. CDR1 is SQVTM and CDR2 is ANQGSEA in the germline V gene. CDR3 protein: CSVEGRLGLAVKDEQFF.

This rearrangement joins TRBV29-1 to TRBJ2-7; TCRdb picks TRBD1, but there is no DNA to check that call. This CDR3 is 11 amino acids long. Germline assignment: CDR1 SQVTM and CDR2 ANQGSEA. CDR3 region: CSVPGGREQYF.

The chain couples TRBV7-9 to TRBJ1-1. Germline CDR1 reads SEHNR; CDR2 reads FQNEAQ (reference sequence). This CDR3 comprises 12 residues. The CDR3 region is CASSLMNTEAFF.

The V and J genes are TRBV27 and TRBJ2-7; TCRdb returns TRBD1, unconfirmable since there is no DNA. This CDR3 comprises 14 residues. Germline values: CDR1 MNHEY, CDR2 SMNVEV (reference sequence). The chain's CDR3 is CASSLPGAGYEQYF.

This chain links TRBV10-3 with TRBJ1-2; absent DNA, TCRdb's TRBD1 call cannot be checked. Germline loops: CDR1 ENHRY, CDR2 SYGVKD. The CDR3 sequence is 13 residues long. CDR3 amino acids: CAISERDNYGYTF.

The CDR3 loop is CASSPMWGAAYEQFF. The rearrangement joins TRBV7-6 to TRBJ2-1; TCRdb names TRBD1, which stays unverified in the absence of DNA. The germline gives CDR1 SGHVS, CDR2 FNYEAQ. The CDR3 is made up of 15 amino acids.

This sequence joins TRBV11-2 and TRBJ1-3. The germline gives CDR1 SGHAT, CDR2 FQNNGV. The CDR3 covers 15 residues. This CDR3 reads CASSPGQGSGNTIYF.

The V gene is TRBV6-5, the J gene TRBJ1-2; TCRdb outputs TRBD1, but without DNA this stays unchecked. Germline CDR1 and CDR2: MNHEY and SVGAGI. The CDR3 loop spans 11 amino acids. This chain's CDR3 is CASWTGKGYTF.